This T cell receptor (beta chain) was recorded in a study of cytomegalovirus exposure and HLA in healthy donors. These donors counted as nominally healthy when sampled, but unrecorded immune exposures were likely. As regards this clone: Antigen specificity is unknown.

The primer mix had 60 Vbeta and 13 Jbeta primers. Generated by immunoSEQ multiplex PCR, the TCRdb table keeps only in-frame clones and is missing some. The sample gives more than 110,000 clones, 70% of which show up once; approximately 1.6% is in the top ten. Germline-derived CDR1 and CDR2 are SGHAT and FQNNGV. V shed 5 bases and J 2 bases; nucleotides not matched to a gene: 8. The CDR3 is made up of 15 amino acids. Study-wide results and caveats: The authors confirmed in vitro that a few CMV-associated chains were specific for CMV antigens. Within a later analysis, the majority of CMV-associated TCR beta chains appeared HLA-restricted.

The chain carries TRBV11-2 and TRBJ2-5; 7 bases are a match to TRBD1. This TCR was recovered from a woman in her twenties or thirties in good health and CMV-seronegative. The sample was PBMCs. CDR3 sequence reads: CASSRLLRGQETQYF. Here the CDR3 DNA reads TGTGCCAGCAGCCGATTGCTCAGGGGGCAAGAGACCCAGTACTTC.